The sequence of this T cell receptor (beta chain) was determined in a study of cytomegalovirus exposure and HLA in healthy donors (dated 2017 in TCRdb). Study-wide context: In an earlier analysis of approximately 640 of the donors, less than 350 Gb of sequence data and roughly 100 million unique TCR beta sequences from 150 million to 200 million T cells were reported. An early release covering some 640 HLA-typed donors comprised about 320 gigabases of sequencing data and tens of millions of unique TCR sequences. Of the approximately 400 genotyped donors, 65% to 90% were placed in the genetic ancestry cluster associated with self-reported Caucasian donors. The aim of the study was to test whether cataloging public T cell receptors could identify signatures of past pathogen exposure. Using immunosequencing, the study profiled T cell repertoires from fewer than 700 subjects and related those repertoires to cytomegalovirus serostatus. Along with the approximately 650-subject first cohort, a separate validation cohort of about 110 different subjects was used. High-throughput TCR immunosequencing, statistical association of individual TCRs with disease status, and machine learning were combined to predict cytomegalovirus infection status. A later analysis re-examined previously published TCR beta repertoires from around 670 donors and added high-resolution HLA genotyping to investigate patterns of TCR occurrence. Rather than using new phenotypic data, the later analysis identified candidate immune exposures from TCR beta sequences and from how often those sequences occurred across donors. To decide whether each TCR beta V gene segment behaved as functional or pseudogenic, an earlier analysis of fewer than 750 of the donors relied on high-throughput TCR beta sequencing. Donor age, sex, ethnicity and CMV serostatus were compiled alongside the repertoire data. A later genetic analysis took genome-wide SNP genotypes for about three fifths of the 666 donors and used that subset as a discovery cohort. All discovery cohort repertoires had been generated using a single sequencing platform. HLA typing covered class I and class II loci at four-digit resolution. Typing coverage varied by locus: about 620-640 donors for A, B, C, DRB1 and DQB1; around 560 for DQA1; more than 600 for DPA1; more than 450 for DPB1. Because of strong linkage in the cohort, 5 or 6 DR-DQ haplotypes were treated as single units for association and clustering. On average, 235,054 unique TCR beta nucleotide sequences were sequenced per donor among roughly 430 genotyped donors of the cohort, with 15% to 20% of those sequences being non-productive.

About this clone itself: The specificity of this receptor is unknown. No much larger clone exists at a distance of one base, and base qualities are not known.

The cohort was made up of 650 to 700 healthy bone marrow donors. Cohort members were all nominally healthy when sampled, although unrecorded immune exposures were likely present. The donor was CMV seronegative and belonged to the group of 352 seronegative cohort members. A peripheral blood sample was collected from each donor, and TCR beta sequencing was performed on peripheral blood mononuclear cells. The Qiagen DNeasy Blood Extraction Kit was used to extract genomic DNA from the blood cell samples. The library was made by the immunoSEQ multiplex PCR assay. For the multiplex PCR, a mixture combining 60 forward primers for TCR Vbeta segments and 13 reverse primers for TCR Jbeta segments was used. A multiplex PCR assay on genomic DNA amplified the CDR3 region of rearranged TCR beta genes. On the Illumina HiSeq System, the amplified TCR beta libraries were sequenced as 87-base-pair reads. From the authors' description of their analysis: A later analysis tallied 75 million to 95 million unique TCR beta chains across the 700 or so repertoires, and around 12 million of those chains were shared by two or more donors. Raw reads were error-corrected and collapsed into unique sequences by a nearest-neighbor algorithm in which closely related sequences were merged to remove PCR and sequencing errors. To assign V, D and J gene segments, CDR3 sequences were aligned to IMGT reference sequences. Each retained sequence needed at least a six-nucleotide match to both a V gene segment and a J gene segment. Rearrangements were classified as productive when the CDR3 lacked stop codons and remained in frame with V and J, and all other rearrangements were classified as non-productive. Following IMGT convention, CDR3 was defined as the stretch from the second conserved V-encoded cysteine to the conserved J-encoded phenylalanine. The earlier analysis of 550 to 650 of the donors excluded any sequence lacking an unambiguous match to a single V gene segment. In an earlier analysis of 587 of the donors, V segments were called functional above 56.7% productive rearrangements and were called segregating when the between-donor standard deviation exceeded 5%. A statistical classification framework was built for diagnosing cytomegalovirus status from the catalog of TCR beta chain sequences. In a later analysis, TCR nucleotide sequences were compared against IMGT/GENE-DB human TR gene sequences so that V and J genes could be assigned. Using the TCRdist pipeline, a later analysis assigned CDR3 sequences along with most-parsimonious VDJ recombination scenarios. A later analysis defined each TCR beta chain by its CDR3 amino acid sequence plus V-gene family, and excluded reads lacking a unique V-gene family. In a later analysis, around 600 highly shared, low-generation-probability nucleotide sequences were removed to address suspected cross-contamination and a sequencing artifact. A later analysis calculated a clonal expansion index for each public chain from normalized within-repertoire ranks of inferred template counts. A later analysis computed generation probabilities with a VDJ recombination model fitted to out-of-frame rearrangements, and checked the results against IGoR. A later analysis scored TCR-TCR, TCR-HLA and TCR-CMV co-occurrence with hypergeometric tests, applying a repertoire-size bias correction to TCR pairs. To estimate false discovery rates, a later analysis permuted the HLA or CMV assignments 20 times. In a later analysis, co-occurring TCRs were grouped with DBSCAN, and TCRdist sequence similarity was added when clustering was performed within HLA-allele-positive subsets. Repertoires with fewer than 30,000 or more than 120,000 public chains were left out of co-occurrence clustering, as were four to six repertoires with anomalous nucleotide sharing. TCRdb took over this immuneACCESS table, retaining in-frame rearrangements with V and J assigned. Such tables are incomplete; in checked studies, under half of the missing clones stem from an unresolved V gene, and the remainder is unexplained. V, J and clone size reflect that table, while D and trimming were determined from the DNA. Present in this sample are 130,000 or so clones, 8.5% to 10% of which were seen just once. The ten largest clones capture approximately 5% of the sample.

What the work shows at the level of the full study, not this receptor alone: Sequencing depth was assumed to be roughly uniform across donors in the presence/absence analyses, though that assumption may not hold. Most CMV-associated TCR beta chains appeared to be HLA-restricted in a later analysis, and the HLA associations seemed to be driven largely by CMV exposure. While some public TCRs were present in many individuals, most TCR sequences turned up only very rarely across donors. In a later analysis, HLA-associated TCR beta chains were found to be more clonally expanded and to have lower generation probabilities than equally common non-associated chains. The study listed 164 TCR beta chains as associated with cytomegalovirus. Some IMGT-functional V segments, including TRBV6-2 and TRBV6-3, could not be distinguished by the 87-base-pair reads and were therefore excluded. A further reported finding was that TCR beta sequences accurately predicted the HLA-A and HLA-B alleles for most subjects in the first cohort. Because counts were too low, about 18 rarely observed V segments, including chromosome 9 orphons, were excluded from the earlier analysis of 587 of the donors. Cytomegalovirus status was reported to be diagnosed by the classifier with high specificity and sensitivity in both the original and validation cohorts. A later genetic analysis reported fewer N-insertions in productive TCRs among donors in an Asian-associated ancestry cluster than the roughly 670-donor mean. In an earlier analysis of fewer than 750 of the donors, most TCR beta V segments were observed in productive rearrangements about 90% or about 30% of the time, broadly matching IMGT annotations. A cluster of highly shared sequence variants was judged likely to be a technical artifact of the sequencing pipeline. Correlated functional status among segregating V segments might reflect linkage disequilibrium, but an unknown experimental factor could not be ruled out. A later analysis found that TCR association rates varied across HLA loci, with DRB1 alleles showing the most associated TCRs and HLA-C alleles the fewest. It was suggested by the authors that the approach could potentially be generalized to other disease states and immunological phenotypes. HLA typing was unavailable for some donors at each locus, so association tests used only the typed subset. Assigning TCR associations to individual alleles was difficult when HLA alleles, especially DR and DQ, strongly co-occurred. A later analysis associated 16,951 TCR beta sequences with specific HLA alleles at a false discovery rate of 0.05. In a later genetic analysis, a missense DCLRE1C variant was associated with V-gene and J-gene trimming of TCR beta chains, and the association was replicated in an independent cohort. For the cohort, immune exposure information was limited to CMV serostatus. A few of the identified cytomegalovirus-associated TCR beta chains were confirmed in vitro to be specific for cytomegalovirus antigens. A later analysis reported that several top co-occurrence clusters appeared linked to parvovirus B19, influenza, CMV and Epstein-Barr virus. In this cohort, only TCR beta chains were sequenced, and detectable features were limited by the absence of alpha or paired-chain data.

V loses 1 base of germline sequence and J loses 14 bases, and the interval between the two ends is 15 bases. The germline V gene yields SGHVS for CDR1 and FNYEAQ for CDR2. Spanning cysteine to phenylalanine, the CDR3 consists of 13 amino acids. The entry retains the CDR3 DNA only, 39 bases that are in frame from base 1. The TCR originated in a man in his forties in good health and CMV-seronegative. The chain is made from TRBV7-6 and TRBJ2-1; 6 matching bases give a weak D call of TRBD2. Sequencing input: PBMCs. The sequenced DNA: TGTGCCAGCAGCTTAGTGCTCTTAGGAGGGAAGTTCTTC. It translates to CASSLVLLGGKFF.